Listed below are T cell receptor beta chains from one sample, sequenced in a study of technical replicates of blood from a few donors. Using immunoSEQ multiplex PCR, the repertoire was profiled, and TCRdb retains in-frame clones only, with some absent. The data contain around 57,000 clones, approximately 97% of them singletons. Input material: T cells isolated from PBMCs. Receptor source: a human donor in good health. CDR3s include the opening cysteine and the closing phenylalanine or tryptophan. The D gene is left open where the match is weak. Part of the rows lack a size; the others show once, few, many or a class for expanded clones.

cdr3_nt cdr3_aa clone_size d_call j_call v_call
TGCGCCAGCAGCCAAGCGCCAGCGGGGAACTCTGGGGCCAACGTCCTGACTTTC CASSQAPAGNSGANVLTF . TRBD2 TRBJ2-6 TRBV4-1
TGTGCCAGCAGTGCTTCCAGCGCGACTAACTATGGCTACACCTTC CASSASSATNYGYTF . . TRBJ1-2 TRBV6-1
TGTGCCAGCCTTGGAGGCGAGACCCAGTACTTC CASLGGETQYF . . TRBJ2-5 TRBV27
TGTGCCAGCAGCTTCCCAGGGCGTGACACTGAAGCTTTCTTT CASSFPGRDTEAFF . . TRBJ1-1 TRBV5-4
TGTGCCAGCAGCTTAGTAAATCGGGAACGGTTCTTC CASSLVNRERFF . . TRBJ2-1 TRBV7-9
TGTGCCAGCAGTGAGACCGGGACAGTAGTGACCGGGGAGCTGTTTTTT CASSETGTVVTGELFF . TRBD1 TRBJ2-2 TRBV6-1
TGCGCCAGCAGGAGGGGCCGTCTTTCTGCTCGAGAGGAGGGTGAAAAACTGTTTTTT CASRRGRLSAREEGEKLFF . . TRBJ1-4 TRBV5-1
TGCGCCAGCAGCTATCAGGTTCGAGATACGCAGTATTTT CASSYQVRDTQYF . . TRBJ2-3 TRBV5-1
TGTGCCAGCAGCCAAACTACGAAGGGAGAAGAAAAACTGTTTTTT CASSQTTKGEEKLFF . . TRBJ1-4 TRBV11-3
TGCGCCAGCAGTGAGTCACGCACAGGGGGTGAAGCTTTCTTT CASSESRTGGEAFF . TRBD1 TRBJ1-1 TRBV10-1
TGCGCCAGCAGTGACGGGGGGAAGCGAGAGACCCAGTACTTC CASSDGGKRETQYF . TRBD2 TRBJ2-5 TRBV10-2
TGCGCCAGCAGTCCTACGCAGGGGGACTATGGCTACACCTTC CASSPTQGDYGYTF . TRBD1 TRBJ1-2 TRBV5-1
TGTGCCAGCAGGCCTGAGCTAGGGGTGACTGAAGCTTTCTTT CASRPELGVTEAFF . . TRBJ1-1 TRBV7-9
TGTGCCAGCAGCTTGGGGACTAGCGGGTACTATGAGCAGTTCTTC CASSLGTSGYYEQFF . TRBD2 TRBJ2-1 TRBV5-6
TGTGCCAGCAGCTCGCCTAGCGGGGGGGCTCTCTACGAGCAGTACTTC CASSSPSGGALYEQYF . TRBD2 TRBJ2-7 TRBV7-2
TGTGCCTGGTCTGAGGGGGAAGGGAAGATAGTGAACACTGAAGCTTTCTTT CAWSEGEGKIVNTEAFF . . TRBJ1-1 TRBV30
TGTGCCAGCAGCCTCAGAACACAGGGCAACACTGAAGCTTTCTTT CASSLRTQGNTEAFF once . TRBJ1-1 TRBV5-4
TGTGCCAGCAGAAAAACAGGGCTACAAGAGACCCAGTACTTC CASRKTGLQETQYF . . TRBJ2-5 TRBV28
TGTGCCAGCAGTTTCCCTTACTCCGGGGGGACTGGCACAGATACGCAGTATTTT CASSFPYSGGTGTDTQYF . TRBD2 TRBJ2-3 TRBV28
TGCGCCAGCAGCTTTTCGAGTATCGCCCAAGATACGCAGTATTTT CASSFSSIAQDTQYF . . TRBJ2-3 TRBV5-1
TGTGCCAGCAGCTTAGGGTTCCGCGGAAGCACAGATACGCAGTATTTT CASSLGFRGSTDTQYF . . TRBJ2-3 TRBV13
TGTGCCAGTAGCGGTGCAACCACTAACTATGGCTACACCTTC CASSGATTNYGYTF . . TRBJ1-2 TRBV19
TGCGCCAGCAGCCATGGGACTAGCGGTTTAGGGCACGAGCAGTACTTC CASSHGTSGLGHEQYF . TRBD2 TRBJ2-7 TRBV4-1
TGTGCCAGCAGCTTTGGTGGGGGGGCTAGGGAGACCCAGTACTTC CASSFGGGARETQYF . . TRBJ2-5 TRBV7-3
TGTGCCAGCAGCTCCGGGACAGGGGATTCCACTGAAGCTTTCTTT CASSSGTGDSTEAFF . TRBD1 TRBJ1-1 TRBV11-2
TGTGCCTGGAGTGTACTAAGCGGCGGCGAGCAGTACTTC CAWSVLSGGEQYF . . TRBJ2-7 TRBV30
TGTGCCAGTAGTACCGGGGACATCCCGTCGGATAAACTGTTTTTT CASSTGDIPSDKLFF . . TRBJ1-4 TRBV19
TGTGCCAGCACTTGGACTACCGAAGGGAGGGAGCAGTACTTC CASTWTTEGREQYF . . TRBJ2-7 TRBV6-1
TGCGCCAGCAGCCAAGAGTCGCAGATGAACACTGAAGCTTTCTTT CASSQESQMNTEAFF . . TRBJ1-1 TRBV4-1
TGTGCCAGCAGCGTAGGAGGAGGAACTAATGAAAAACTGTTTTTT CASSVGGGTNEKLFF . . TRBJ1-4 TRBV9
TGCGCCAGCAGTGATGGCGGCTCCTACGAGCAGTACTTC CASSDGGSYEQYF . . TRBJ2-7 TRBV10-1
TGTGCCAGCAGGGAACAGGGGTACGGCAATCAGCCCCAGCATTTT CASREQGYGNQPQHF . TRBD1 TRBJ1-5 TRBV6-1
TGTGCCAGCAGCTCACCCCCAGGGGCCGAGACCCAGTACTTC CASSSPPGAETQYF . . TRBJ2-5 TRBV11-2
TGTGCCAGCAGCGCTGCGACTGGACTAGCGGGGGACACAGATACGCAGTATTTT CASSAATGLAGDTDTQYF once TRBD2 TRBJ2-3 TRBV11-3
TGTGCCAGCCTCCCAGGGGGCTATGGCTACACCTTC CASLPGGYGYTF . TRBD1 TRBJ1-2 TRBV2
TGCGCCAGCAGCGCTACCGGGACAGGGCTCACCGGGGAGCTGTTTTTT CASSATGTGLTGELFF . TRBD1 TRBJ2-2 TRBV5-1
TGTGCCAGCAGCGGGGGGGATTCAGGGAGGTCACGCGAGCAGTACTTC CASSGGDSGRSREQYF . TRBD2 TRBJ2-7 TRBV5-4
TGCGCCAGCAGCCTAGCGGGGCGGGCAGATACGCAGTATTTT CASSLAGRADTQYF . TRBD2 TRBJ2-3 TRBV5-1
TGTGCCAGCAGCCCGACTAGCGGCCGTTACAATGAGCAGTTCTTC CASSPTSGRYNEQFF . TRBD2 TRBJ2-1 TRBV7-8